These T cell receptor beta chains were read from a single sample in a study of blood T cell repertoires in COVID-19. Clones were sequenced by immunoSEQ multiplex PCR, and TCRdb holds only the in-frame ones, with some missing. The sample holds 110,000 to 150,000 clones, 75% to 90% seen once. Source material: peripheral blood. The receptors shown here come from a woman aged 55-70 years with active COVID-19. Each CDR3 is given with its conserved first and last residue. The D gene is left open where the match is weak. Some rows mark clone size as missing; the rest say once, few, many or name a class of expanded clone.

J gene,clone size,V gene,D gene,CDR3 protein,CDR3 DNA
TRBJ1-2,.,TRBV4-2,TRBD1,CASSQDQAGGRYGYTF,TGTGCCAGCAGCCAAGATCAGGCAGGGGGTCGGTATGGCTACACCTTC
TRBJ1-1,.,TRBV7-8,TRBD1,CASSLGQGQGRTEAFF,TGTGCCAGCAGCTTAGGACAGGGACAGGGGAGGACTGAAGCTTTCTTT
TRBJ2-5,.,TRBV28,.,CASSLFPGRGELETQYF,TGTGCCAGCAGTTTATTTCCGGGCAGGGGTGAATTGGAGACCCAGTACTTC
TRBJ2-7,.,TRBV28,TRBD1,CASRWRDRGTYEQYF,TGTGCCAGCAGGTGGAGGGACAGGGGTACCTACGAGCAGTACTTC
TRBJ2-1,.,TRBV11-2,.,CASSLDRDNEQFF,TGTGCCAGCAGCTTAGACCGAGACAATGAGCAGTTCTTC
TRBJ1-1,.,TRBV27,.,CASSLSADRNTEAFF,TGTGCCAGCAGTTTATCGGCGGACAGAAACACTGAAGCTTTCTTT
TRBJ2-1,once,TRBV7-3,.,CASSLMSGSYNEQFF,TGTGCCAGCAGCTTAATGAGCGGCTCCTACAATGAGCAGTTCTTC
TRBJ1-6,.,TRBV7-9,.,CASSSPGNNSPLHF,TGTGCCAGCAGCTCGCCAGGGAATAATTCACCCCTCCACTTT
TRBJ2-7,.,TRBV27,TRBD1,CASAIAGTGNSYEQYF,TGTGCCAGCGCCATTGCCGGGACAGGGAACTCCTACGAGCAGTACTTC
TRBJ2-4,.,TRBV5-4,.,CASSLGQAKNIQYF,TGTGCCAGCAGCTTGGGACAAGCCAAAAACATTCAGTACTTC
TRBJ2-7,.,TRBV6-5,TRBD1,CASSGGQGASYEQYF,TGTGCCAGCAGCGGCGGACAGGGCGCGTCCTACGAGCAGTACTTC
TRBJ2-7,.,TRBV11-2,TRBD1,CASSLFPGQSYEQYF,TGTGCCAGCAGCTTATTCCCGGGACAGAGCTACGAGCAGTACTTC
TRBJ2-2,once,TRBV5-4,.,CASSSDPGANTGELFF,TGTGCCAGCAGCTCAGATCCTGGAGCGAACACCGGGGAGCTGTTTTTT
TRBJ2-7,.,TRBV23-1,TRBD1,CASSQTRGTATLSSYEQYF,TGCGCCAGCAGTCAAACCCGAGGGACAGCTACTCTGAGCTCCTACGAGCAGTACTTC
TRBJ2-5,.,TRBV6-5,.,CASSYATGRETQYF,TGTGCCAGCAGTTACGCGACAGGGAGGGAGACCCAGTACTTC
TRBJ1-1,.,TRBV11-1,.,CASSFQVMNTEAFF,TGTGCCAGCAGCTTTCAGGTCATGAACACTGAAGCTTTCTTT
TRBJ2-7,.,TRBV5-4,TRBD1,CASSLGNGTAYEQYF,TGTGCCAGCAGTTTAGGGAATGGGACAGCCTACGAGCAGTACTTC
TRBJ1-1,.,TRBV5-4,.,CASSPGGVQFSEAFF,TGTGCCAGCAGCCCGGGGGGGGTACAATTCTCTGAAGCTTTCTTT
TRBJ1-1,.,TRBV19,TRBD1,CASTTPGQGATEAFF,TGTGCCAGTACCACACCCGGACAGGGGGCGACTGAAGCTTTCTTT
TRBJ1-2,few,TRBV19,TRBD1,CASGSTTGTSYGYTF,TGTGCCAGTGGAAGTACGACAGGGACCAGCTATGGCTACACCTTC
TRBJ2-2,.,TRBV5-1,.,CASRIGGTGELFF,TGCGCCAGCAGGATTGGGGGGACCGGGGAGCTGTTTTTT
TRBJ1-1,.,TRBV28,.,CASSLGRGYTEAFF,TGTGCCAGCAGTTTAGGCAGGGGTTACACTGAAGCTTTCTTT
TRBJ2-6,.,TRBV7-9,TRBD1,CASSLGTAGANVLTF,TGTGCCAGCAGCCTCGGGACAGCTGGGGCCAACGTCCTGACTTTC
TRBJ1-5,.,TRBV24-1,TRBD1,CATSDAGTGNQPQHF,TGTGCCACCAGTGATGCCGGGACAGGCAATCAGCCCCAGCATTTT
TRBJ2-1,.,TRBV28,TRBD2,CASSLLPGTSGDNEQFF,TGTGCCAGCAGTTTATTACCGGGGACTAGCGGTGACAATGAGCAGTTCTTC
TRBJ2-3,.,TRBV20-1,TRBD2,CSARWTSSLYF,TGCAGTGCTAGGTGGACTAGTTCCCTGTATTTT
TRBJ2-7,.,TRBV10-3,.,CAISRGSRTYEQYF,TGTGCCATCAGTAGGGGTAGCAGAACCTACGAGCAGTACTTC
TRBJ1-4,.,TRBV3-1/TRBV3-2,.,CASSRLEGATNEKLFF,TGTGCCAGCAGCCGACTCGAGGGGGCAACTAATGAAAAACTGTTTTTT
TRBJ1-6,few,TRBV25-1,TRBD1,CASSADRAHSPLHF,TGTGCCAGCAGTGCCGACAGGGCACATTCACCCCTCCACTTT
TRBJ2-2,.,TRBV7-7,TRBD2,CASSLAGTSGINTGELFF,TGTGCCAGCAGCTTAGCGGGGACTAGCGGGATAAACACCGGGGAGCTGTTTTTT
TRBJ2-7,.,TRBV6-6,TRBD2,CASRPRELGEQYF,TGTGCCAGCAGACCGCGGGAGTTAGGCGAGCAGTACTTC
TRBJ1-5,few,TRBV7-8,TRBD1,CASSLGTGDNQPQHF,TGTGCCAGCAGCTTAGGGACAGGCGACAATCAGCCCCAGCATTTT
TRBJ1-1,.,TRBV7-8,TRBD1,CASSLDRALMNTEAFF,TGTGCCAGCAGCTTGGACAGGGCCCTGATGAACACTGAAGCTTTCTTT
TRBJ1-1,.,TRBV6-6,.,CASSRAAGGYMNTEAFF,TGTGCCAGCAGTCGTGCAGCGGGGGGATACATGAACACTGAAGCTTTCTTT
TRBJ1-3,.,TRBV5-6,.,CASSSGGAIGRSGNTIYF,TGTGCCAGCAGCAGTGGGGGGGCCATCGGGAGGTCTGGAAACACCATATATTTT
TRBJ2-2,.,TRBV2,TRBD1,CASSQRQGSGELFF,TGTGCCAGCAGTCAAAGACAGGGCTCCGGGGAGCTGTTTTTT
TRBJ2-5,.,TRBV7-6,.,CASSKRGFETQYF,TGTGCCAGCAGCAAGCGAGGGTTTGAGACCCAGTACTTC
TRBJ1-1,.,TRBV10-3,.,CAISEGQKNTEAFF,TGTGCCATCAGTGAGGGACAGAAGAACACTGAAGCTTTCTTT
TRBJ2-2,.,TRBV7-6,TRBD2,CASSPRGSGSDTGELFF,TGTGCCAGCAGCCCAAGGGGCAGCGGGAGTGACACCGGGGAGCTGTTTTTT
TRBJ1-4,.,TRBV4-1,TRBD1,CASSFIRDREPTNEKLFF,TGCGCCAGCAGTTTTATCCGGGACAGGGAACCAACTAATGAAAAACTGTTTTTT
TRBJ2-1,.,TRBV29-1,TRBD1,CSVRFGTGSNNEQFF,TGCAGCGTTAGATTCGGGACAGGGTCCAACAATGAGCAGTTCTTC
TRBJ2-3,.,TRBV4-3,.,CASSQEADSADTQYF,TGCGCCAGCAGCCAAGAGGCTGACAGCGCAGATACGCAGTATTTT
TRBJ2-1,.,TRBV7-8,TRBD2,CASSRAITTSGRGEQFF,TGTGCCAGCAGCCGAGCCATAACGACTAGCGGGAGGGGTGAGCAGTTCTTC
TRBJ2-3,.,TRBV10-1,.,CASSDPRVLGTDTQYF,TGCGCCAGCAGTGACCCCAGGGTTTTGGGCACAGATACGCAGTATTTT
TRBJ2-3,.,TRBV3-1/TRBV3-2,TRBD2,CASSQDRNSGRIDTQYF,TGTGCCAGCAGCCAAGATCGTAACAGCGGGAGGATAGATACGCAGTATTTT
TRBJ1-1,.,TRBV11-2,.,CASSRRRVNTEAFF,TGTGCCAGCAGCCGGCGGAGGGTGAACACTGAAGCTTTCTTT